This is a list of T cell receptor beta chains from one sample in a study of T cells in tumors after PD-1 blockade. Some clones are missing from TCRdb's copy, which holds only in-frame ones; the method was immunoSEQ multiplex PCR. The sample has fewer than 25,000 clones; roughly four fifths are singletons. Here the sequenced sample was PBMCs, taken after anti-PD-1 treatment. The receptors were sampled from a human donor with basal cell carcinoma. Each CDR3 is given with its conserved first and last residue. D genes are given only for firm matches. Size is omitted from some rows. Given values are once, few, many or a class for expanded clones.

CDR3aa	CDR3nt	j_gene	abundance	d_gene	v_gene
CASSLPGGNYGYTF	TGCGCCAGCAGCTTGCCAGGGGGTAACTATGGCTACACCTTC	TRBJ1-2	.	TRBD1	TRBV5-1
CASSRVRGEGAYQPQHF	TGTGCCAGTAGTAGGGTCCGGGGAGAGGGGGCATATCAGCCCCAGCATTTT	TRBJ1-5	few	TRBD1	TRBV19
CASSPVAGARDEQFF	TGTGCCAGCTCACCCGTAGCGGGGGCCCGCGATGAGCAGTTCTTC	TRBJ2-1	.	TRBD2	TRBV18
CASSLDGTDQETQYF	TGTGCCAGCAGCTTAGACGGAACTGACCAAGAGACCCAGTACTTC	TRBJ2-5	.	.	TRBV11-3
CASTPNAGLAPDTQYF	TGTGCCAGCACCCCAAACGCCGGACTAGCTCCAGATACGCAGTATTTT	TRBJ2-3	.	TRBD2	TRBV7-2
CASSPEPSARGDEQFF	TGTGCCAGCAGCCCCGAACCTAGCGCCCGCGGCGATGAGCAGTTCTTC	TRBJ2-1	.	.	TRBV4-2
CVSSYSEFSYEQYF	TGTGTCAGCAGTTACTCGGAGTTCTCCTACGAGCAGTACTTC	TRBJ2-7	.	.	TRBV6-6
CASSASGASSYNEQFF	TGCGCCAGCAGCGCCAGCGGGGCCAGCTCCTACAATGAGCAGTTCTTC	TRBJ2-1	.	TRBD2	TRBV5-1
CATSDLHGGDSYGYTF	TGTGCCACCAGTGATTTGCATGGGGGGGACAGCTATGGCTACACCTTC	TRBJ1-2	.	TRBD1	TRBV24-1
CAWGDRGNSPLHF	TGTGCCTGGGGGGACAGGGGCAATTCACCCCTCCACTTT	TRBJ1-6	.	TRBD1	TRBV30
CASGDLEVANTGELFF	TGTGCCAGTGGAGACTTGGAGGTCGCGAACACCGGGGAGCTGTTTTTT	TRBJ2-2	.	.	TRBV4-2
CASRRTIYKLQNTGELFF	TGTGCAAGTCGCCGAACGATCTACAAACTCCAGAACACCGGGGAGCTGTTTTTT	TRBJ2-2	once	.	TRBV12-2
CSVAGTGLSEAFF	TGCAGCGTTGCCGGGACAGGGCTTTCTGAAGCTTTCTTT	TRBJ1-1	.	TRBD1	TRBV29-1
CASSQDEAGGLAGELFF	TGTGCCAGCAGCCAAGATGAAGCGGGGGGGCTGGCCGGGGAGCTGTTTTTT	TRBJ2-2	.	TRBD2	TRBV3-1/TRBV3-2
CASSPTIRSGGAAGELFF	TGTGCCAGTAGTCCCACGATCCGTAGCGGGGGGGCGGCCGGGGAGCTGTTTTTT	TRBJ2-2	.	TRBD2	TRBV19
CASKPGSGIQYF	TGCGCCAGCAAGCCAGGGTCTGGCATTCAGTACTTC	TRBJ2-4	.	.	TRBV10-2
CASSEPQGPRLDTDTQYF	TGTGCCAGCAGCGAGCCCCAAGGGCCCAGACTGGACACAGATACGCAGTATTTT	TRBJ2-3	.	.	TRBV9
CAWSVRAGAGANVLTF	TGTGCCTGGAGTGTACGGGCTGGGGCTGGGGCCAACGTCCTGACTTTC	TRBJ2-6	.	.	TRBV30
CASSQDTGGYTF	TGTGCCAGCAGCCAGGACACAGGAGGCTACACCTTC	TRBJ1-2	few	.	TRBV4-2
CSVAGAQETQYF	TGCAGCGTTGCGGGGGCCCAAGAGACCCAGTACTTC	TRBJ2-5	.	.	TRBV29-1
CASSMQRGPYEQYF	TGTGCCAGTAGTATGCAGCGGGGCCCCTACGAGCAGTACTTC	TRBJ2-7	.	TRBD2	TRBV19
CASSLGPTQEAFF	TGCGCCAGCAGCTTGGGGCCAACCCAAGAAGCTTTCTTT	TRBJ1-1	.	.	TRBV5-1
CASSYSKSRETQYF	TGTGCCAGCAGTTACTCGAAGTCGAGGGAGACCCAGTACTTC	TRBJ2-5	.	.	TRBV6-6
CATSTGRQGVLYGYTF	TGTGCCACCAGCACAGGGAGGCAGGGAGTCCTATATGGCTACACCTTC	TRBJ1-2	.	.	TRBV15
CAWSQAGGINQPQHF	TGTGCCTGGAGTCAAGCAGGGGGGATTAATCAGCCCCAGCATTTT	TRBJ1-5	.	TRBD1	TRBV30
CAISETANYGYTF	TGTGCCATCAGTGAGACGGCAAACTATGGCTACACCTTC	TRBJ1-2	.	.	TRBV10-3
CASSLTRTGSYEQYF	TGTGCCAGCAGTTTAACAAGGACAGGGAGCTACGAGCAGTACTTC	TRBJ2-7	.	TRBD1	TRBV27
CASSPDLSYEQYF	TGTGCCAGCAGCCCGGATTTGTCCTACGAGCAGTACTTC	TRBJ2-7	.	.	TRBV6-6